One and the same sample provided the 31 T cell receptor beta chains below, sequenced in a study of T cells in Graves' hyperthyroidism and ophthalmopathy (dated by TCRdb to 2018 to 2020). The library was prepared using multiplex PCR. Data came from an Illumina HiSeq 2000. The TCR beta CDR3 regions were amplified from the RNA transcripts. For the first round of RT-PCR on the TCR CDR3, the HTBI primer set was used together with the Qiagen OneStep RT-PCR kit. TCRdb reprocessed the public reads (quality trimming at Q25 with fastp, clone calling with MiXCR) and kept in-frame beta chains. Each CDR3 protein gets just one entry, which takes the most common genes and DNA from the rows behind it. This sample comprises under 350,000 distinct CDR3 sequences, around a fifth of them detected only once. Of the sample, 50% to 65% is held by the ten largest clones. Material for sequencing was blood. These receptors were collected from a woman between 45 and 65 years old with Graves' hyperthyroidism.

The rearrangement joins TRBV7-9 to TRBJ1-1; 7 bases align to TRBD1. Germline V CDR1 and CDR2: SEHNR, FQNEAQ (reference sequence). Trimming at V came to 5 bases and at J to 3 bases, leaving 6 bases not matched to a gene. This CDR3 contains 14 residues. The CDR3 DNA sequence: TGTGCCAGCAGCCCGAGGACAGGCCACACTGAAGCTTTCTTT. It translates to CASSPRTGHTEAFF.

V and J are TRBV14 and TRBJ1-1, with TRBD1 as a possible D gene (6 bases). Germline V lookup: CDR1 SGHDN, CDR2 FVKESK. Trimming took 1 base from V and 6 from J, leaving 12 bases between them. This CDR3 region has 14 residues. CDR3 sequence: CASSQVAQGPEAFF. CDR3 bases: TGTGCCAGCAGCCAAGTGGCCCAGGGGCCTGAAGCTTTCTTT.

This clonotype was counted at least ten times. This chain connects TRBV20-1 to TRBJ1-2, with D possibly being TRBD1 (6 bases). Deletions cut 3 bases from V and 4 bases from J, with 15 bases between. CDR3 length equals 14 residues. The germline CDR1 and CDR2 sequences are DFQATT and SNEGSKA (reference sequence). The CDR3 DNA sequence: TGCAGTGCTAGGGAAAGGACAGAAACCTATGGCTACACCTTC. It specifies CSARERTETYGYTF.

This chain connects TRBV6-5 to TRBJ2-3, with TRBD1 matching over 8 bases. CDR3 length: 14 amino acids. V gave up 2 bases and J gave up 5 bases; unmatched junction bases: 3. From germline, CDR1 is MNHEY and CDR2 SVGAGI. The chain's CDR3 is CASSYQGAKDTQYF. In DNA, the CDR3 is TGTGCCAGCAGTTACCAGGGGGCGAAAGATACGCAGTATTTT.

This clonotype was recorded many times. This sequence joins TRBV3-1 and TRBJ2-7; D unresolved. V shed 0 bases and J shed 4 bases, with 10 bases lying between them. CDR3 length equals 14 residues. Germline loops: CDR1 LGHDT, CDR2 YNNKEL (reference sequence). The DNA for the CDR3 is TGTGCCAGCAGCCAAGAGTTGGGTAGGTACGAGCAGTACTTC. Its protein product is CASSQELGRYEQYF.

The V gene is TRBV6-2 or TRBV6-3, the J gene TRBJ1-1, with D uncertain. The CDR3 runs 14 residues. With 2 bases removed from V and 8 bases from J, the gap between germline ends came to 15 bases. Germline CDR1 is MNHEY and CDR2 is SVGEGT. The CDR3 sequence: CASSYETTAKEAFF. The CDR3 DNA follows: TGTGCCAGCAGTTACGAGACCACGGCTAAGGAAGCTTTCTTT.

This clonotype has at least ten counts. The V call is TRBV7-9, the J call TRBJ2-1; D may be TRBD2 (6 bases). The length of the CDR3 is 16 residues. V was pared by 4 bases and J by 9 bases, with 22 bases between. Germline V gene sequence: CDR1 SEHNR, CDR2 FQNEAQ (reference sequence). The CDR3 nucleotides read TGTGCCAGCAGCTCCAGCTTAGCTGGTGGGGGGAGTGAGCAGTTCTTC. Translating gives CASSSSLAGGGSEQFF.

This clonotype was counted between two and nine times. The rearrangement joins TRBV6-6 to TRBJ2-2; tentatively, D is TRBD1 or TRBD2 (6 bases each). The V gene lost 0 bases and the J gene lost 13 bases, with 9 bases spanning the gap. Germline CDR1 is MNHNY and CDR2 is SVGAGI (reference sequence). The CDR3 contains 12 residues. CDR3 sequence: CASSYSGGGLFF. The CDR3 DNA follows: TGTGCCAGCAGTTACTCGGGGGGCGGGCTGTTTTTT.

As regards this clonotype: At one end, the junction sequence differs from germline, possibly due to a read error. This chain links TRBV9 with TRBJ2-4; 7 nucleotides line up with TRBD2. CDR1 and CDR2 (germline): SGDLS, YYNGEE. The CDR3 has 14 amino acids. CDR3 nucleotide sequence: TGTGCCAGCAGCCCCCGACTAGCCAAAAACACTCAGTACTTC. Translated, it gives CASSPRLAKNTQYF.

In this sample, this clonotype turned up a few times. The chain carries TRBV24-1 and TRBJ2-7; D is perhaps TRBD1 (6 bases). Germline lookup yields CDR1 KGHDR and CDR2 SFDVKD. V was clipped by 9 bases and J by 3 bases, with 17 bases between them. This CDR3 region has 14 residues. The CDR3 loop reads CATSGAPGYYEQYF. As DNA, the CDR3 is TGTGCCACCTCAGGGGCCCCAGGATACTACGAGCAGTACTTC.

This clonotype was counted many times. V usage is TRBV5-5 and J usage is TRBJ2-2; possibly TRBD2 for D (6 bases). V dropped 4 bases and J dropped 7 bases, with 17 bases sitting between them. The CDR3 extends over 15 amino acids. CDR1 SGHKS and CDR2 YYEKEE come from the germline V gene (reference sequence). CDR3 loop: CASSMGPGDYGELFF. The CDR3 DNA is TGTGCCAGCAGCATGGGGCCGGGGGATTACGGGGAGCTGTTTTTT.

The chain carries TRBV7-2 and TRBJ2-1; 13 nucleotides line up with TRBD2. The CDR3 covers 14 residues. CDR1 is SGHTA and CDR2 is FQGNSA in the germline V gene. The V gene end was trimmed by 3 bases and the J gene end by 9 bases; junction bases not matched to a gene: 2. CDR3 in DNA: TGTGCCAGCAGCTTCAGGACTAGCGGGGGTGAGCAGTTCTTC. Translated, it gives CASSFRTSGGEQFF.

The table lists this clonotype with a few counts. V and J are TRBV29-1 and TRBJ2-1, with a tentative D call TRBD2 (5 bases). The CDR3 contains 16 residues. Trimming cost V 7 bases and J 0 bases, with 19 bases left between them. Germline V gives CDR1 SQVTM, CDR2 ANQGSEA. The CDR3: CSATAFSVSSYNEQFF. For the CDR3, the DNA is TGCAGCGCGACGGCCTTTAGCGTGAGCTCCTACAATGAGCAGTTCTTC.

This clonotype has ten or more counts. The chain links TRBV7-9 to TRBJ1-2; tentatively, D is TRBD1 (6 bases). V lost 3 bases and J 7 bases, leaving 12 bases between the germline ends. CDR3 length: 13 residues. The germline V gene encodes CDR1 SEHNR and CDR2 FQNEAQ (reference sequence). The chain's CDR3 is CASSFQGKGGYTF. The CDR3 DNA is TGTGCCAGCAGCTTCCAGGGGAAAGGTGGCTACACCTTC. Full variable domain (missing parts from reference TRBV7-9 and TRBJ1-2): DTGVSQNPRHKITKRGQNVTFRCDPISEHNRLYWYRQTLGQGPEFLTYFQNEAQLEKSRLLSDRFSAERPKGSFSTLEIQRTEQGDSAMYLCASSFQGKGGYTFGSGTRLTVV.

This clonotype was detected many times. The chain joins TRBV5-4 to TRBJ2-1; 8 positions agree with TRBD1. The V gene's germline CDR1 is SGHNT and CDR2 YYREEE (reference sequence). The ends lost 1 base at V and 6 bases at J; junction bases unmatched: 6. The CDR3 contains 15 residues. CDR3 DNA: TGTGCCAGCAGCTTGAAACAGGGGGTCAGCAATGAGCAGTTCTTC. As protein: CASSLKQGVSNEQFF.

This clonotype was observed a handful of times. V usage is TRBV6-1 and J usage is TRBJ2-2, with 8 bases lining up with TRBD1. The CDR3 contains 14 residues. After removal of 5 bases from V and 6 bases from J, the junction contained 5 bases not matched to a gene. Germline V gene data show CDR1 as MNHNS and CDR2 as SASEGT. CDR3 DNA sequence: TGTGCCAGCAGTCCGCGACAGGGGCCCGGGGAGCTGTTTTTT. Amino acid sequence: CASSPRQGPGELFF.

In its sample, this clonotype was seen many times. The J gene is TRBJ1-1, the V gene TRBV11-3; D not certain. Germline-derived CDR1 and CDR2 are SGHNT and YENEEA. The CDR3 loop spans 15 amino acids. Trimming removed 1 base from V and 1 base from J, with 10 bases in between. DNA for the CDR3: TGTGCCAGCAGCTTAGGTGGGAGAGCGAACACTGAAGCTTTCTTT. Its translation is CASSLGGRANTEAFF.

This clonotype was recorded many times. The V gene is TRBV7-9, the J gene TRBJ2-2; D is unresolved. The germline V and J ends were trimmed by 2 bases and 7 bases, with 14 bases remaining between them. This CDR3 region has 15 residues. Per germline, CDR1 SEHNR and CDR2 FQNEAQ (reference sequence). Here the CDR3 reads CASSLTKDSGGELFF. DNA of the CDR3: TGTGCCAGCAGCTTAACCAAAGACTCGGGCGGGGAGCTGTTTTTT.

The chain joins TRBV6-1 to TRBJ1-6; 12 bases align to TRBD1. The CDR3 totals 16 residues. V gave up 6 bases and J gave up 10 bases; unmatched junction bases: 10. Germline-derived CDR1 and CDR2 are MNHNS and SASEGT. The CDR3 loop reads CASSATGTGGFSPLHF. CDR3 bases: TGTGCCAGCAGCGCTACCGGGACAGGGGGCTTCTCACCCCTCCACTTT.

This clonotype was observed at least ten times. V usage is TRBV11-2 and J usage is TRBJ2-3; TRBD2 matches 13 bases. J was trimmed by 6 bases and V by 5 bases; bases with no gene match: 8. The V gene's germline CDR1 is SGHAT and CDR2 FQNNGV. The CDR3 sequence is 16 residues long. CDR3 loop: CASSRMGLAGSDTQYF. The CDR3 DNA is TGTGCCAGCAGCCGTATGGGACTAGCGGGATCCGATACGCAGTATTTT.

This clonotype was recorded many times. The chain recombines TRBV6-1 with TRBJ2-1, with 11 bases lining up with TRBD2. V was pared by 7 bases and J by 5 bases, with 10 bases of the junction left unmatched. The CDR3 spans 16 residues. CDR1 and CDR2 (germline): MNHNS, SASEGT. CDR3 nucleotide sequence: TGTGCCAGCAAATTTAGCGGGAGGGCCGGCCACAATGAGCAGTTCTTC. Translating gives CASKFSGRAGHNEQFF.

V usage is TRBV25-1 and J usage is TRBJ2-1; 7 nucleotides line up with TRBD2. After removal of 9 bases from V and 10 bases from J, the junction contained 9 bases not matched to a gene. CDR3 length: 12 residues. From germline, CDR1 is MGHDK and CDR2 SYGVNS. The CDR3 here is CASRTRAGEQFF. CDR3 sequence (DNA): TGTGCCAGTCGGACTCGAGCGGGAGAGCAGTTCTTC.

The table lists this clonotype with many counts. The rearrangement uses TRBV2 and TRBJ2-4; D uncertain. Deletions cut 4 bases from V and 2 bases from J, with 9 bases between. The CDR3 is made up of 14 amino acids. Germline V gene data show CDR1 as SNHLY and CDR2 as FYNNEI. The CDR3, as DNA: TGTGCCAGCAGTGTGGGCCTCTCCAAAAACATTCAGTACTTC. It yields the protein CASSVGLSKNIQYF.

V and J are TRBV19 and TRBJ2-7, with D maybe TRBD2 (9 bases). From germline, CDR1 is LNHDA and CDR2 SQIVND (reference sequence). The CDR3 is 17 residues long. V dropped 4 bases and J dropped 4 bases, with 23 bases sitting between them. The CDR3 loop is CASSSPGQGSGRYEQYF. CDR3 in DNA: TGTGCCAGTAGTAGCCCCGGACAGGGAAGCGGGAGGTACGAGCAGTACTTC.

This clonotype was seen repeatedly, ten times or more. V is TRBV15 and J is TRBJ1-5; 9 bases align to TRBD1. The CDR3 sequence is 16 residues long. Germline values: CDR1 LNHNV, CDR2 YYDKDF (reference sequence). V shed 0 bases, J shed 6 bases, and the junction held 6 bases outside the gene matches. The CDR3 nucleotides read TGTGCCACCAGCAGAGATAGGCAGACAGGGGGTCAGCCCCAGCATTTT. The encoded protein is CATSRDRQTGGQPQHF.

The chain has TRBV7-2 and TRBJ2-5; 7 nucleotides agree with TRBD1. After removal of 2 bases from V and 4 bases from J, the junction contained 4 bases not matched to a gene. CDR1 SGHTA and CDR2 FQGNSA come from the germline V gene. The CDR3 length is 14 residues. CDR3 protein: CASSLQGVGETQYF. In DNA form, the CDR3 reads TGTGCCAGCAGCTTACAGGGGGTGGGAGAGACCCAGTACTTC.

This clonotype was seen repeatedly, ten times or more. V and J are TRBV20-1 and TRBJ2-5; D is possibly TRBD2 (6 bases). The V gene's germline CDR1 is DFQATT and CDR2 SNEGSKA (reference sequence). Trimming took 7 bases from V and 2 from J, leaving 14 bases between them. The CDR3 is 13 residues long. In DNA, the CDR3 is TGCAGTGTTAAAAAGGACTATCAAGAGACCCAGTACTTC. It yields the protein CSVKKDYQETQYF.

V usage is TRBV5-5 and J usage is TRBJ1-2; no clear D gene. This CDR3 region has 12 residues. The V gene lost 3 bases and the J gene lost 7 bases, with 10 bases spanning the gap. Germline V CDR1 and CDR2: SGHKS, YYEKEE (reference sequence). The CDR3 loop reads CASSSWTGGYTF. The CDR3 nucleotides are TGTGCCAGCAGCTCCTGGACGGGTGGCTACACCTTC.

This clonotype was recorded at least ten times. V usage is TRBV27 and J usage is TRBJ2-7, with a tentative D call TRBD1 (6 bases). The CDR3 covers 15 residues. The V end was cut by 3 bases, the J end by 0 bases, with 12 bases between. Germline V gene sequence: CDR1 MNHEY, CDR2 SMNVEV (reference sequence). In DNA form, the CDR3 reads TGTGCCAGCAGTTTGAGGGGGTACAGCTCCTACGAGCAGTACTTC. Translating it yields CASSLRGYSSYEQYF.

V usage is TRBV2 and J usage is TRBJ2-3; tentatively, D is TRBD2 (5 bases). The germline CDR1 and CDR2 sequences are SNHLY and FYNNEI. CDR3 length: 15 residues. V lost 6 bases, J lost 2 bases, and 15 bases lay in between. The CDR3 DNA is TGTGCCAGCAGCCCTGGACTTTCCAACACAGATACGCAGTATTTT. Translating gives CASSPGLSNTDTQYF.

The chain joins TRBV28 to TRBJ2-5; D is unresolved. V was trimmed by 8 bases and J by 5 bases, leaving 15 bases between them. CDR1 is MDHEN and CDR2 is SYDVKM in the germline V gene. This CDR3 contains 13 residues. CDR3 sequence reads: CASRTQGRETQYF. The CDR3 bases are TGTGCCAGCCGGACCCAAGGGCGGGAGACCCAGTACTTC.